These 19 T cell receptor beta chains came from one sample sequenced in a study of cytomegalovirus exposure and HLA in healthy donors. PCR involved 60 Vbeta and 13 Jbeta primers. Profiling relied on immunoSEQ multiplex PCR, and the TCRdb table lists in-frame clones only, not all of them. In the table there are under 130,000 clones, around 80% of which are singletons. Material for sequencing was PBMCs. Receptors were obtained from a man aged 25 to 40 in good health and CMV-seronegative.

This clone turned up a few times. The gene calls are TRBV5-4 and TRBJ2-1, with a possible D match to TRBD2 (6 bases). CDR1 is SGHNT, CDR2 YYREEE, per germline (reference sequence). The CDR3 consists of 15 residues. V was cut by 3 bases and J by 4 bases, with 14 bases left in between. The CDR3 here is CASSSGRREYNEQFF. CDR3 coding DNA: TGTGCCAGCAGCTCCGGGCGTCGGGAGTACAATGAGCAGTTCTTC.

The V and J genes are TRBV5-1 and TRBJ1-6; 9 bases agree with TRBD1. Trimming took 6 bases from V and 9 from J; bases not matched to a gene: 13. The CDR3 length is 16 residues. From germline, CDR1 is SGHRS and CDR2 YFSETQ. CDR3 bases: TGCGCCAGCACCACCACAGGGGGCGGAGAAGGTTCACCCCTCCACTTT. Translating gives CASTTTGGGEGSPLHF.

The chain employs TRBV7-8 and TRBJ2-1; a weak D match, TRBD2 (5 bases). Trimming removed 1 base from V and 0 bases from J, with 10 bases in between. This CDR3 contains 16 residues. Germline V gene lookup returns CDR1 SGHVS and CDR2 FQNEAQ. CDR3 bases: TGTGCCAGCAGCTTAGGCGAGCGGAGCTCCTACAATGAGCAGTTCTTC. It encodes CASSLGERSSYNEQFF. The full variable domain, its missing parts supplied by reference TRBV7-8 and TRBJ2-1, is GAGVSQSPRYKVAKRGQDVALRCDPISGHVSLFWYQQALGQGPEFLTYFQNEAQLDKSGLPSDRFFAERPEGSVSTLKIQRTQQEDSAVYLCASSLGERSSYNEQFFGPGTRLTVL.

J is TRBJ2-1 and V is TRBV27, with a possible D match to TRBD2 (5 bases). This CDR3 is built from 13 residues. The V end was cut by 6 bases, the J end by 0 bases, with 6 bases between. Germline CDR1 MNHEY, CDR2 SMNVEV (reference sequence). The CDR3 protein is CASRGSSYNEQFF. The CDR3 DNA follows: TGTGCCAGCAGGGGGAGCTCCTACAATGAGCAGTTCTTC.

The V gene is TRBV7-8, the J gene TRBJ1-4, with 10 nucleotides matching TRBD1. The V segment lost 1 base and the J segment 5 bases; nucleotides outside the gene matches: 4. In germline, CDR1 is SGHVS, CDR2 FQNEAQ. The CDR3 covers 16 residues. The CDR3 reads CASSLGLGQGNEKLFF. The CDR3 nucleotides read TGTGCCAGCAGCTTAGGGTTGGGACAGGGGAATGAAAAACTGTTTTTT.

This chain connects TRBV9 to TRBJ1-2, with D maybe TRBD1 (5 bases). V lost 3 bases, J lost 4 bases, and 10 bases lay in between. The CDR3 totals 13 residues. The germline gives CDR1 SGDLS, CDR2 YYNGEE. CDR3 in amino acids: CASSDGQSYGYTF. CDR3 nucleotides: TGTGCCAGCAGCGACGGACAATCCTATGGCTACACCTTC.

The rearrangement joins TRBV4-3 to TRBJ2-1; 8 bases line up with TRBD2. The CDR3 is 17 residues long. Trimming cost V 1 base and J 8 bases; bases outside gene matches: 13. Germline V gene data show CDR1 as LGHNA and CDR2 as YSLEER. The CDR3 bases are TGCGCCAGCAGCCAAGTTGGGACTAGAAGTGTCTTTTATGAGCAGTTCTTC. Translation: CASSQVGTRSVFYEQFF.

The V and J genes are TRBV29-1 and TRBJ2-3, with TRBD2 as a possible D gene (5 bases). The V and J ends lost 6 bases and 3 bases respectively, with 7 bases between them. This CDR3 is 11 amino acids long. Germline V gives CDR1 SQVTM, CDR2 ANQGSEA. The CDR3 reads CSVQRTDTQYF. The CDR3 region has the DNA TGCAGCGTACAGCGGACAGATACGCAGTATTTT.

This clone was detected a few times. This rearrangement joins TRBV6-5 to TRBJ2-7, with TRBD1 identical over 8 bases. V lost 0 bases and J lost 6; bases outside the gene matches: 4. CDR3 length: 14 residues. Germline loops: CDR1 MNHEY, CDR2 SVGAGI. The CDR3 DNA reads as TGTGCCAGCAGTTACTCGACAGGGGCCAGCGAGCAGTACTTC. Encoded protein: CASSYSTGASEQYF.

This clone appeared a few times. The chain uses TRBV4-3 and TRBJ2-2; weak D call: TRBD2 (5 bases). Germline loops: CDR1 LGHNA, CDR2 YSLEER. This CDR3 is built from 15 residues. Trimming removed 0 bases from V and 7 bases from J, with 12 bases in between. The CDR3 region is CASSQDDGGIGELFF. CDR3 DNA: TGCGCCAGCAGCCAAGATGACGGAGGTATCGGGGAGCTGTTTTTT.

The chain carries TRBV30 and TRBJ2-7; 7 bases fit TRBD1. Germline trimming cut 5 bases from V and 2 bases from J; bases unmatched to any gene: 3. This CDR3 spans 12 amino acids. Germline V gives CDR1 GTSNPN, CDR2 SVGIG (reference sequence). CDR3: CAWGRGPYEQYF. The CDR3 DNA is TGTGCCTGGGGAAGGGGGCCCTACGAGCAGTACTTC.

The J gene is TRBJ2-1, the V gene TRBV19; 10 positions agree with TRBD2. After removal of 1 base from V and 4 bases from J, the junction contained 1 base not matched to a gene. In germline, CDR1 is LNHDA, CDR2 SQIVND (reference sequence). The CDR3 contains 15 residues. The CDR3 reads CASSIAGLAYNEQFF. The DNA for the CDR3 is TGTGCCAGTAGTATAGCGGGACTAGCGTACAATGAGCAGTTCTTC. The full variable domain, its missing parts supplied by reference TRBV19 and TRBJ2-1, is DGGITQSPKYLFRKEGQNVTLSCEQNLNHDAMYWYRQDPGQGLRLIYYSQIVNDFQKGDIAEGYSVSREKKESFPLTVTSAQKNPTAFYLCASSIAGLAYNEQFFGPGTRLTVL.

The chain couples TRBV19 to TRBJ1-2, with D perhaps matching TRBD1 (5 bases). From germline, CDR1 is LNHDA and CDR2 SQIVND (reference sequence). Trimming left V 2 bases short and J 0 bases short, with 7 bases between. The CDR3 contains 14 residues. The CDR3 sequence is CASSIQGSNYGYTF. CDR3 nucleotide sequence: TGTGCCAGTAGTATACAGGGATCTAACTATGGCTACACCTTC.

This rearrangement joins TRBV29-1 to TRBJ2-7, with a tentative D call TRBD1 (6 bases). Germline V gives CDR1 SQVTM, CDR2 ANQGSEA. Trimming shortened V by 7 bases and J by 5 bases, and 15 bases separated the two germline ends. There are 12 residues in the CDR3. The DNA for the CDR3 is TGCAGCGGGGTTGGGGGCGACCACGAGCAGTACTTC. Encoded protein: CSGVGGDHEQYF.

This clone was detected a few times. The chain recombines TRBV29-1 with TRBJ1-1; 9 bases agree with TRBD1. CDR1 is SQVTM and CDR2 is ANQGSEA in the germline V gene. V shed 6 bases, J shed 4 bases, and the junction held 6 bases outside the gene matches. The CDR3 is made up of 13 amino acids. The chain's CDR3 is CSVDRGVSTEAFF. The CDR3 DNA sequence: TGCAGCGTGGACAGGGGAGTGAGCACTGAAGCTTTCTTT.

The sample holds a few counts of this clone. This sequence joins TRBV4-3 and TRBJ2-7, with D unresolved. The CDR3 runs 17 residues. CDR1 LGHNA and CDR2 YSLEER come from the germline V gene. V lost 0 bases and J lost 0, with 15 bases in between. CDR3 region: CASSQDSYVLSSYEQYF. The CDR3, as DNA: TGCGCCAGCAGCCAAGATTCCTACGTCCTTAGCTCCTACGAGCAGTACTTC.

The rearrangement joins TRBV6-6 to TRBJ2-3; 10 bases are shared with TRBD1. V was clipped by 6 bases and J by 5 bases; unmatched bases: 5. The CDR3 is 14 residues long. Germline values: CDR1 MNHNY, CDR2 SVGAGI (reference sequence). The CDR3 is CASSPDRGQDTQYF. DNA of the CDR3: TGTGCCAGCAGCCCCGACAGGGGGCAAGATACGCAGTATTTT.

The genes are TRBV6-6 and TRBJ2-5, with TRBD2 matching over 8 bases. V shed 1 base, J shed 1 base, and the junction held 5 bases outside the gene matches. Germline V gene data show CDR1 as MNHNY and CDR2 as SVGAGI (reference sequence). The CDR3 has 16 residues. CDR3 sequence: CASSYYGAGGQETQYF. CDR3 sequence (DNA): TGTGCCAGCAGTTACTACGGGGCGGGGGGCCAAGAGACCCAGTACTTC.

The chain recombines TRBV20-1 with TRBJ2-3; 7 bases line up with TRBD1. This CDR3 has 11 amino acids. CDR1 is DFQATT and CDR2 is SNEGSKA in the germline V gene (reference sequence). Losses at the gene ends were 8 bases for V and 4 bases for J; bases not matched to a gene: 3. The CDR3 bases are TGCAGTTACAGGGGAGCAGATACGCAGTATTTT. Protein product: CSYRGADTQYF.